The 28 T cell receptor beta chains presented below share a single source sample, sequenced in a study of T cells in Graves' hyperthyroidism and ophthalmopathy. Amplification of TCR beta CDR3 regions was performed using RNA transcripts as template. The HTBI primer set drove a first-round RT-PCR of the TCR CDR3. MiXCR was run by TCRdb on the multiplex PCR reads, yielding one entry per CDR3 protein. Of 550,000 to 800,000 distinct CDR3 sequences listed, 15% to 20% were seen once; the top ten hold less than 20%. Sequenced sample: blood. All receptors derive from a man in his fifties or sixties with Graves' hyperthyroidism.

This clonotype was recorded many times. J is TRBJ2-5 and V is TRBV12-3 or TRBV12-4; the D is unclear. CDR3 length equals 12 residues. Trimming left V 4 bases short and J 9 bases short, with 12 bases between. The CDR3 DNA reads TGTGCCAGCAGTTCGTCCCGGCGCGCCCAGTACTTC. Amino acids: CASSSSRRAQYF.

This clonotype was recorded many times. The chain employs TRBV28 and TRBJ1-2; D gene uncertain. The V and J ends lost 2 bases and 0 bases respectively, with 7 bases between them. The germline V gene encodes CDR1 MDHEN and CDR2 SYDVKM. This CDR3 has 14 amino acids. For the CDR3, the DNA is TGTGCCAGCAGTTTAGGCGTAACTAACTATGGCTACACCTTC. It encodes CASSLGVTNYGYTF.

The CDR3 protein is CASSDSHYHGYTF. Written as DNA, the CDR3 is TGTGCCAGTAGCGACAGCCACTATCATGGCTACACCTTC. This chain uses TRBV19 with TRBJ1-2; the D gene is possibly TRBD1 (5 bases). V was clipped by 6 bases and J by 6 bases, with 14 bases between them. This CDR3 is 13 amino acids long. Germline V gene sequence: CDR1 LNHDA, CDR2 SQIVND (reference sequence).

This clonotype was seen more than once but under ten times. This chain joins TRBV5-4 and TRBJ2-1; D ambiguous. CDR3 length: 15 residues. CDR1 SGHNT and CDR2 YYREEE come from the germline V gene (reference sequence). Trimming removed 2 bases from V and 0 bases from J, with 9 bases in between. The CDR3 loop reads CASSLQSLSYNEQFF. In DNA form, the CDR3 reads TGTGCCAGCAGCTTACAATCTCTCTCCTACAATGAGCAGTTCTTC.

This clonotype was counted at least ten times. The J gene is TRBJ1-2, the V gene TRBV11-2, with D unresolved. CDR1 is SGHAT and CDR2 is FQNNGV in the germline V gene. Trimming took 5 bases from V and 6 from J, leaving 13 bases between them. CDR3 length equals 13 residues. The CDR3, as DNA: TGTGCCAGCAGCCCGACGTCCGCAGATGGCTACACCTTC. Protein sequence: CASSPTSADGYTF.

The CDR3 DNA follows: TGTGCCAGTAGTGCGACAGGGGTCGGGGCCAACGTCCTGACTTTC. It codes for CASSATGVGANVLTF. The genes are TRBV19 and TRBJ2-6; the match to TRBD1 covers 8 bases. The CDR3 runs to 15 residues. Per germline, CDR1 LNHDA and CDR2 SQIVND (reference sequence). V gave up 5 bases and J gave up 4 bases; unmatched junction bases: 4.

The genes are TRBV12-3 or TRBV12-4 and TRBJ1-4; the D is unclear. V was cut by 2 bases and J by 10 bases, with 14 bases left in between. This CDR3 is 14 amino acids long. The CDR3 protein is CASSLRAPLGKLFF. The CDR3 nucleotides are TGTGCCAGCAGTTTAAGGGCCCCCTTGGGAAAACTGTTTTTT.

There are many counts of this clonotype. The chain employs TRBV18 and TRBJ2-7; the D is unclear. The V gene's germline CDR1 is KGHSH and CDR2 LQKENI. V dropped 0 bases and J dropped 1 base, with 4 bases sitting between them. The CDR3 length is 13 residues. The CDR3 loop is CASSPPQSYEQYF. The DNA of the CDR3 is TGTGCCAGCTCACCACCGCAGTCCTACGAGCAGTACTTC.

This clonotype has at least ten counts. The rearrangement links TRBV28 to TRBJ2-6; D gene unclear. The CDR3 is 15 residues long. Trimming removed 5 bases from V and 0 bases from J, with 8 bases in between. CDR1 MDHEN and CDR2 SYDVKM come from the germline V gene. CDR3 residues: CASSPPNSGANVLTF. CDR3 sequence (DNA): TGTGCCAGCAGTCCCCCTAACTCTGGGGCCAACGTCCTGACTTTC.

In its sample, this clonotype was seen a few times. A much larger clonotype is one base distant, so this may be a read error. The rearrangement joins TRBV12-3 or TRBV12-4 to TRBJ1-1; 9 bases are shared with TRBD1. This CDR3 region has 14 residues. CDR3 protein: CVSTMGQGNTEAFF. CDR3 in DNA: TGTGTCAGCACGATGGGACAGGGGAACACTGAAGCTTTCTTT.

CDR3 sequence: CSAPSGRAIYEQYF. The CDR3 region has the DNA TGCAGTGCTCCTAGCGGGAGGGCCATATACGAGCAGTACTTC. J is TRBJ2-7 and V is TRBV20-1; 12 bases match TRBD2. Germline V gene data show CDR1 as DFQATT and CDR2 as SNEGSKA (reference sequence). The length of the CDR3 is 14 residues. The J segment lost 4 bases and the V segment lost 5 bases, leaving 6 bases of the junction unmatched.

The sample holds a few counts of this clonotype. The rearrangement uses TRBV19 and TRBJ2-1, with 10 positions matching TRBD2. The CDR3 extends over 17 amino acids. Germline assignment: CDR1 LNHDA and CDR2 SQIVND (reference sequence). Unmatched junction bases numbered 10, after V lost 8 bases and J lost 0 bases. The CDR3 loop reads CASQLAGYYSSYNEQFF. In DNA form, the CDR3 reads TGTGCCAGTCAACTAGCGGGGTATTACAGCTCCTACAATGAGCAGTTCTTC. The entire variable domain, with the rest obtained from reference TRBV19 and TRBJ2-1, is as follows: DGGITQSPKYLFRKEGQNVTLSCEQNLNHDAMYWYRQDPGQGLRLIYYSQIVNDFQKGDIAEGYSVSREKKESFPLTVTSAQKNPTAFYLCASQLAGYYSSYNEQFFGPGTRLTVL.

Many counts were recorded for this clonotype. This CDR3 reads CSVDTGSNNEQFF. The CDR3, as DNA: TGCAGCGTTGATACGGGCAGTAACAATGAGCAGTTCTTC. This chain uses TRBV29-1 with TRBJ2-1; no definite D call. Deletions cut 3 bases from V and 5 bases from J, with 11 bases between. This CDR3 contains 13 residues. In germline, CDR1 is SQVTM, CDR2 ANQGSEA.

In its sample, this clonotype was seen a few times. This chain uses TRBV6-2 or TRBV6-3 with TRBJ1-6; no definite D call. V lost 2 bases and J lost 9, with 11 bases in between. The V gene's germline CDR1 is MNHEY and CDR2 SVGEGT. The CDR3 contains 14 residues. The CDR3, as DNA: TGTGCCAGCAGTTACCCAGCTGGAGTTTCACCCCTCCACTTT. Its translation: CASSYPAGVSPLHF.

This clonotype was seen more than once but under ten times. The DNA of the CDR3 is TGTGCCAGCAGTGCCACAGGGGGAGTGAGGACTGAAGCTTTCTTT. It codes for CASSATGGVRTEAFF. V and J are TRBV28 and TRBJ1-1; TRBD1 matches 8 bases. Germline V gene sequence: CDR1 MDHEN, CDR2 SYDVKM. The CDR3 is made up of 15 amino acids. J gave up 5 bases and V 5 bases, and 10 bases lay outside the gene matches.

The table lists this clonotype with many counts. The rearrangement uses TRBV28 and TRBJ2-7, with TRBD1 as a possible D gene (7 bases). The CDR3 totals 14 residues. In germline, CDR1 is MDHEN, CDR2 SYDVKM. V lost 3 bases and J 4 bases, leaving 13 bases between the germline ends. The CDR3 loop reads CASSFGQGGYEQYF. In DNA form, the CDR3 reads TGTGCCAGCAGTTTCGGTCAGGGGGGATACGAGCAGTACTTC.

The sample holds many counts of this clonotype. The CDR3 region has the DNA TGTGCCAGCAGCCGGGGTTGGGACAGCGACTCTGGGGCCAACGTCCTGACTTTC. Protein product: CASSRGWDSDSGANVLTF. The chain recombines TRBV7-9 with TRBJ2-6; 7 bases line up with TRBD1. Unmatched junction bases numbered 10, after V lost 5 bases and J lost 0 bases. Germline V lookup: CDR1 SEHNR, CDR2 FQNEAQ (reference sequence). This CDR3 comprises 18 residues. Using reference TRBV7-9 and TRBJ2-6 for the parts outside the CDR3, the full variable domain is DTGVSQNPRHKITKRGQNVTFRCDPISEHNRLYWYRQTLGQGPEFLTYFQNEAQLEKSRLLSDRFSAERPKGSFSTLEIQRTEQGDSAMYLCASSRGWDSDSGANVLTFGAGSRLTVL.

For this clonotype: This may arise from a read error, as a much more abundant clone is one base away. The chain carries TRBV28 and TRBJ2-1, with 11 bases that match TRBD2. The CDR3 spans 20 residues. Germline V gives CDR1 MDHEN, CDR2 SYDVKM. CDR3 sequence: CASSSPLASGRSSSYDEQFF. The CDR3 DNA is TGTGCCAGCAGTTCCCCTTTGGCTAGCGGGAGGTCGAGCTCCTACGATGAGCAGTTCTTC.

V and J are TRBV7-9 and TRBJ2-7; D ambiguous. Germline-derived CDR1 and CDR2 are SEHNR and FQNEAQ (reference sequence). The CDR3 consists of 13 residues. Trimming removed 5 bases at V and 3 bases at J, with 11 bases between. The CDR3 DNA sequence: TGTGCCAGCAGCGCACCCGGCGTCTACGAGCAGTACTTC. Translation gives CASSAPGVYEQYF.

This clonotype was seen more than once but under ten times. The chain has TRBV7-9 and TRBJ1-2, with a tentative D call TRBD1 (6 bases). The CDR3 loop spans 13 amino acids. Germline CDR1 and CDR2: SEHNR and FQNEAQ (reference sequence). Trimming shortened V by 4 bases and J by 7 bases, and 13 bases separated the two germline ends. The CDR3, as DNA: TGTGCCAGCAGCTCACAGGGAAGATCTGGCTACACCTTC. This gives the protein CASSSQGRSGYTF.

This clonotype was recorded many times. The chain carries TRBV14 and TRBJ1-1; 7 bases are shared with TRBD1. Losses at the gene ends were 0 bases for V and 4 bases for J; bases not matched to a gene: 2. The germline V gene has CDR1 SGHDN and CDR2 FVKESK. This CDR3 contains 14 residues. The CDR3 is CASSQDQGVTEAFF. DNA for the CDR3: TGTGCCAGCAGCCAAGATCAGGGGGTCACTGAAGCTTTCTTT.

This clonotype showed up many times. The chain uses TRBV6-1 and TRBJ1-1; possibly TRBD1 for D (5 bases). There are 16 residues in the CDR3. V dropped 5 bases and J dropped 3 bases, with 19 bases sitting between them. The V gene's germline CDR1 is MNHNS and CDR2 SASEGT. The CDR3 sequence: CASSYEVEGPDTEAFF. CDR3 coding DNA: TGTGCCAGCAGTTATGAAGTGGAGGGACCAGACACTGAAGCTTTCTTT.

The rearrangement links TRBV5-6 to TRBJ1-2; D is possibly TRBD1 (6 bases). Germline CDR1 SGHDT, CDR2 YYEEEE. Trimming took off 0 bases at V and 6 bases at J, with 12 bases between the two ends. CDR3 length equals 14 residues. CDR3 in amino acids: CASSLVRDINGYTF. CDR3 nucleotide sequence: TGTGCCAGCAGCTTGGTTCGGGACATCAATGGCTACACCTTC. The full variable domain, in which reference TRBV5-6 and TRBJ1-2 provide the parts outside the CDR3, is DAGVTQSPTHLIKTRGQQVTLRCSPKSGHDTVSWYQQALGQGPQFIFQYYEEEERQRGNFPDRFSGHQFPNYSSELNVNALLLGDSALYLCASSLVRDINGYTFGSGTRLTVV.

Regarding this clonotype: The junction does not match germline at one end; this may be a read error. J is TRBJ2-5 and V is TRBV5-6; D not certain. The CDR3 is 8 residues long. Germline V lookup: CDR1 SGHDT, CDR2 YYEEEE. In DNA form, the CDR3 reads TGTGCCCCAGCTTTAGTCGACTTC. Its translation is CAPALVDF.

The rearrangement links TRBV2 to TRBJ2-1, with unresolved D. This CDR3 contains 15 residues. Trimming pared 7 bases from V and 4 bases from J, leaving 17 bases between. The germline V gene encodes CDR1 SNHLY and CDR2 FYNNEI. CDR3 protein: CASNRPSASYNEQFF. The DNA of the CDR3 is TGTGCCAGCAACAGACCGTCCGCCTCTTACAATGAGCAGTTCTTC.

The table lists this clonotype with many counts. The V gene is TRBV7-2, the J gene TRBJ2-5; unclear D gene. Germline-derived CDR1 and CDR2 are SGHTA and FQGNSA. With 5 bases removed from V and 0 bases from J, the gap between germline ends came to 10 bases. CDR3 length equals 14 residues. CDR3 in DNA: TGTGCCAGCAGCAGATACGGTTACCAAGAGACCCAGTACTTC. Amino acid sequence: CASSRYGYQETQYF.

Ten or more counts support this clonotype. The chain links TRBV2 to TRBJ2-7, with TRBD2 identical over 8 bases. The CDR3 consists of 17 residues. Germline V gene data show CDR1 as SNHLY and CDR2 as FYNNEI. V shed 4 bases, J shed 4 bases, and the junction held 15 bases outside the gene matches. The CDR3 DNA reads as TGTGCCAGCAGTGCTGCTAGCGGGTACACAGAGCTTTACGAGCAGTACTTC. It codes for CASSAASGYTELYEQYF.

This clonotype has ten or more counts. The chain couples TRBV7-9 to TRBJ1-5; tentatively, D is TRBD1 (5 bases). Germline values: CDR1 SEHNR, CDR2 FQNEAQ (reference sequence). The CDR3 consists of 13 residues. V was clipped by 3 bases and J by 7 bases, with 10 bases between them. CDR3 residues: CASSLSRTQPQHF. In nucleotides, the CDR3 is TGTGCCAGCAGCTTGTCACGGACACAGCCCCAGCATTTT.